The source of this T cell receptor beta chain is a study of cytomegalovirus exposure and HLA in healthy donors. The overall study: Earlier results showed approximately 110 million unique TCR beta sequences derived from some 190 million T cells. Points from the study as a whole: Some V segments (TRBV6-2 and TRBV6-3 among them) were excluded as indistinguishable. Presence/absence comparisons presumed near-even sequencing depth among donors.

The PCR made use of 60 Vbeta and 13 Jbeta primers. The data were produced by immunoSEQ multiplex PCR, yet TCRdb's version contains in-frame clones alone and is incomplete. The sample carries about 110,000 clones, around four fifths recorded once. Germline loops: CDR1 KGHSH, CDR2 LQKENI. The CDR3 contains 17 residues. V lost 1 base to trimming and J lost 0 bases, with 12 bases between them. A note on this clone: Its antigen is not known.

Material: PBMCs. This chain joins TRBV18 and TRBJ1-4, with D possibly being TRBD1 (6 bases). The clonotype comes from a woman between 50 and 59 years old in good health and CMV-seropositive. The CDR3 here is CASSPLEGHATNEKLFF. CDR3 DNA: TGTGCCAGCTCACCACTCGAGGGACACGCAACTAATGAAAAACTGTTTTTT.